The rows below give T cell receptor beta chains drawn from one sample of a study of blood T cell repertoires in COVID-19. The table came from immunoSEQ multiplex PCR; TCRdb's copy has only in-frame clones and leaves some out. The sample gives around 250,000 clones, 80% to 90% of which show up once; over 0.85% is in the top ten. Sample: PBMCs or T cells enriched from blood (not recorded which). The receptors shown here come from a man aged 50-59 years who had been exposed to COVID-19. CDR3s include the opening cysteine and the closing phenylalanine or tryptophan. The D gene is left open where the match is weak. Rows may omit the clone size; those that give it use once, few, many or a size class.

clone_size | d_call | j_call | v_call | cdr3_aa | cdr3_nt
- | - | TRBJ1-1 | TRBV2 | CASNRVLRTEAFF | TGTGCCAGCAACAGGGTTCTTAGGACTGAAGCTTTCTTT
- | TRBD1 | TRBJ1-5 | TRBV7-2 | CASSFTGGYQPQHF | TGTGCCAGCAGCTTTACAGGGGGGTATCAGCCCCAGCATTTT
- | - | TRBJ1-2 | TRBV5-6 | CASSLGASLLYGYTF | TGTGCCAGCAGCCTGGGCGCGAGTCTCCTCTATGGCTACACCTTC
- | - | TRBJ2-1 | TRBV19 | CASSRRPLYNEQFF | TGTGCCAGTAGTCGGAGGCCCCTCTACAATGAGCAGTTCTTC
- | TRBD1 | TRBJ1-5 | TRBV28 | CASSFRTTSPRQGSLYSNQPQHF | TGTGCCAGCAGTTTCAGAACAACCTCCCCCCGACAGGGAAGCCTGTATAGCAATCAGCCCCAGCATTTT
- | - | TRBJ1-5 | TRBV7-2 | CASSKDMTQHF | TGTGCCAGCAGCAAGGACATGACCCAGCATTTT
- | - | TRBJ1-4 | TRBV7-9 | CASSSTGGAEKLFF | TGTGCCAGCAGCTCTACTGGAGGGGCTGAAAAACTGTTTTTT
- | TRBD2 | TRBJ2-3 | TRBV11-2 | CASSFFGVAGSSTDTQYF | TGTGCCAGCAGCTTTTTCGGCGTAGCGGGTTCTAGCACAGATACGCAGTATTTT
- | TRBD1 | TRBJ1-2 | TRBV5-4 | CASSPRTGYGYTF | TGTGCCAGCAGCCCAAGGACAGGGTATGGCTACACCTTC
- | TRBD1 | TRBJ2-2 | TRBV5-4 | CASSQGQGMNTGELFF | TGTGCCAGCAGTCAGGGACAGGGGATGAACACCGGGGAGCTGTTTTTT
- | - | TRBJ2-2 | TRBV7-6 | CASSLARPGTGELFF | TGTGCCAGCAGCTTAGCGCGTCCCGGCACCGGGGAGCTGTTTTTT
- | TRBD2 | TRBJ2-1 | TRBV14 | CASSQGWGTISNEQFF | TGTGCCAGCAGCCAAGGCTGGGGGACTATTTCCAATGAGCAGTTCTTC
- | TRBD1 | TRBJ1-2 | TRBV12-3/TRBV12-4 | CASTPTGSYGYTF | TGTGCCAGCACCCCGACAGGGAGCTATGGCTACACCTTC
once | TRBD2 | TRBJ2-3 | TRBV5-1 | CASSLRSGGRTDTQYF | TGCGCCAGCAGCTTGAGGTCGGGGGGGCGAACAGATACGCAGTATTTT
- | TRBD1 | TRBJ2-3 | TRBV15 | CATSRVQGADTDTQYF | TGTGCCACCAGCAGAGTACAGGGGGCAGATACAGATACGCAGTATTTT
- | TRBD2 | TRBJ2-5 | TRBV5-6 | CASSLGTTQETQYF | TGTGCCAGCAGCCTCGGGACTACCCAAGAGACCCAGTACTTC
- | TRBD1 | TRBJ1-1 | TRBV7-2 | CASRRDRNTEAFF | TGTGCCAGCAGACGGGACAGGAACACTGAAGCTTTCTTT
- | - | TRBJ1-6 | TRBV10-3 | CAISESDRKAYNSPLHF | TGTGCCATCAGTGAGTCTGACAGGAAAGCCTATAATTCACCCCTCCACTTT
once | - | TRBJ1-2 | TRBV15 | CATSRDGAIIAYGYTF | TGTGCCACCAGCAGAGATGGGGCAATTATAGCTTATGGCTACACCTTC
- | - | TRBJ1-2 | TRBV5-1 | CASSLAGSAKNYGYTF | TGCGCCAGCAGCTTGGCCGGGTCAGCGAAGAACTATGGCTACACCTTC
- | TRBD1 | TRBJ2-2 | TRBV5-1 | CASSLGTGGTGELFF | TGCGCCAGCAGCTTGGGGACAGGGGGCACCGGGGAGCTGTTTTTT
- | TRBD1 | TRBJ2-1 | TRBV9 | CASSVTGSSYNEQFF | TGTGCCAGCAGCGTGACAGGGAGCTCCTACAATGAGCAGTTCTTC
- | TRBD1 | TRBJ1-5 | TRBV6-5 | CASQNRGLNQPQHF | TGTGCCAGCCAAAACAGGGGCCTCAATCAGCCCCAGCATTTT
- | - | TRBJ1-2 | TRBV21-1 | CASTLGTGWGGYTF | TGTGCCAGCACCCTTGGGACAGGGTGGGGTGGCTACACCTTC
- | TRBD1 | TRBJ1-1 | TRBV25-1 | CASSEWGQGVLNTEAFF | TGTGCCAGCAGTGAATGGGGACAGGGGGTATTGAACACTGAAGCTTTCTTT
few | - | TRBJ1-3 | TRBV5-1 | CASSLGDTGNTIYF | TGCGCCAGCAGCTTAGGGGATACAGGAAACACCATATATTTT
- | - | TRBJ2-2 | TRBV7-3 | CASSYSNTGELFF | TGTGCCAGCAGCTATAGTAACACCGGGGAGCTGTTTTTT
- | - | TRBJ1-1 | TRBV18 | CASSPGSNTEAFF | TGTGCCAGCTCACCCGGGAGTAACACTGAAGCTTTCTTT
- | TRBD2 | TRBJ2-2 | TRBV20-1 | CSASPPGGVLGNTGELFF | TGCAGTGCTAGTCCCCCCGGGGGGGTCCTTGGGAACACCGGGGAGCTGTTTTTT
- | TRBD2 | TRBJ2-1 | TRBV2 | CAIPVGTSAYNEQFF | TGTGCCATCCCCGTCGGGACTAGCGCCTACAATGAGCAGTTCTTC
- | TRBD1 | TRBJ1-2 | TRBV9 | CASSVGQGNYGYTF | TGTGCCAGCAGCGTAGGACAGGGTAACTATGGCTACACCTTC
- | - | TRBJ1-2 | TRBV4-2 | CASSQDTRELRGYTF | TGTGCCAGCAGCCAAGATACTAGGGAGCTAAGAGGCTACACCTTC
- | TRBD1 | TRBJ2-5 | TRBV12-5 | CASGWDRGMETQYF | TGTGCTAGTGGTTGGGACAGGGGGATGGAGACCCAGTACTTC
- | TRBD2 | TRBJ2-3 | TRBV2 | CASSGLAGTADTQYF | TGTGCCAGCAGTGGACTAGCGGGGACCGCAGATACGCAGTATTTT
- | TRBD1 | TRBJ1-2 | TRBV3-1/TRBV3-2 | CASSSYSGGYYGYTF | TGTGCCAGCAGCTCCTACTCAGGGGGCTATTATGGCTACACCTTC
- | - | TRBJ1-2 | TRBV30 | CAWSSLYYTF | TGTGCCTGGAGCTCCCTGTACTACACCTTC
- | TRBD2 | TRBJ2-7 | TRBV18 | CASSRGDFYEQYF | TGTGCCAGTTCACGGGGGGATTTTTACGAGCAGTACTTC
many | TRBD1 | TRBJ1-3 | TRBV28 | CASSPGGSGNTIYF | TGTGCCAGCAGTCCAGGGGGTTCTGGAAACACCATATATTTT
- | - | TRBJ2-6 | TRBV11-2 | CASRSLVRDSGANVLTF | TGTGCCAGCAGGTCGTTGGTCAGGGATTCTGGGGCCAACGTCCTGACTTTC
- | - | TRBJ1-1 | TRBV7-6 | CASSPRLTGTKEILNTEAFF | TGTGCCAGCAGCCCTCGATTAACCGGGACAAAGGAGATTTTGAACACTGAAGCTTTCTTT
- | TRBD2 | TRBJ2-1 | TRBV24-1 | CATSDKDYGVAGDLNEQFF | TGTGCCACCAGTGATAAGGACTACGGGGTAGCGGGGGATCTCAATGAGCAGTTCTTC
- | TRBD2 | TRBJ2-1 | TRBV5-1 | CASSAPGLAGINEQFF | TGCGCCAGCAGCGCACCGGGACTAGCGGGGATCAATGAGCAGTTCTTC
- | - | TRBJ1-1 | TRBV2 | CASSEYERAFF | TGTGCCAGCAGTGAGTATGAGAGGGCTTTCTTT
- | TRBD1 | TRBJ1-1 | TRBV5-1 | CASSHYGTGETEAFF | TGCGCCAGCAGCCATTACGGGACAGGGGAAACTGAAGCTTTCTTT
few | TRBD1 | TRBJ1-2 | TRBV11-2 | CASSLNRGGDYGYTF | TGTGCCAGCAGCTTAAACAGGGGAGGTGACTATGGCTACACCTTC
- | TRBD2 | TRBJ2-1 | TRBV7-3 | CASSSQRSGVEQFF | TGTGCCAGCAGCTCCCAACGAAGCGGGGTAGAGCAGTTCTTC
- | - | TRBJ1-1 | TRBV25-1 | CASRREAEAFF | TGTGCCAGCAGGCGGGAGGCTGAAGCTTTCTTT
- | TRBD1 | TRBJ1-3 | TRBV9 | CASSSPLTRQGEAGNTIYF | TGTGCCAGCAGCTCCCCCTTGACTAGACAGGGGGAGGCTGGAAACACCATATATTTT
- | TRBD2 | TRBJ2-1 | TRBV9 | CASSATSGSYNEQFF | TGTGCCAGCAGCGCTACTAGCGGGTCCTACAATGAGCAGTTCTTC
- | TRBD1 | TRBJ2-1 | TRBV11-3 | CASSLVRWDRGKGEQFF | TGTGCCAGCAGCTTAGTCCGTTGGGACAGGGGTAAAGGTGAGCAGTTCTTC
- | - | TRBJ1-1 | TRBV5-4 | CASRRGGPGDPEAFF | TGTGCCAGCAGGAGGGGGGGCCCAGGGGACCCTGAAGCTTTCTTT
- | - | TRBJ1-2 | TRBV10-2 | CASSDVNTFYGYTF | TGCGCCAGCAGTGACGTAAACACCTTCTATGGCTACACCTTC
- | TRBD2 | TRBJ2-2 | TRBV10-2 | CASSRLAGGIGGELFF | TGCGCCAGCAGTCGACTAGCGGGAGGAATCGGCGGGGAGCTGTTTTTT
- | - | TRBJ1-1 | TRBV5-4 | CASSSDRMNTEAFF | TGTGCCAGCAGCTCAGACAGGATGAACACTGAAGCTTTCTTT